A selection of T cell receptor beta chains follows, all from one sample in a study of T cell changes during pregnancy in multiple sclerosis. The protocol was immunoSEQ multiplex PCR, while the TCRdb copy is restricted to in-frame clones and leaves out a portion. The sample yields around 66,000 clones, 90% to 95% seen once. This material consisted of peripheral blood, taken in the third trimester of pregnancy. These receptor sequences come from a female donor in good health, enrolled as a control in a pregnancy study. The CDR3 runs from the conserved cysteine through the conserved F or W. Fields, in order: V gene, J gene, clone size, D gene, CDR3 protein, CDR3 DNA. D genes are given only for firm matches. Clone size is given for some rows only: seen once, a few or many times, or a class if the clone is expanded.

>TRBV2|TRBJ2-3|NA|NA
CASSEETDTQYF
TGTGCCAGCAGTGAGGAGACAGATACGCAGTATTTT
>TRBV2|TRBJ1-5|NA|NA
CASSDSRGISNQPQHF
TGTGCCAGCAGTGATTCTCGAGGTATTAGCAATCAGCCCCAGCATTTT
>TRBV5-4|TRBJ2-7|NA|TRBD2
CASSAGTSVNEQYF
TGTGCCAGCAGCGCCGGGACTAGCGTCAACGAGCAGTACTTC
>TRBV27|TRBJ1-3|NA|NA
CASSGRGRPNTIYF
TGTGCCAGCAGTGGGAGGGGCAGGCCAAACACCATATATTTT
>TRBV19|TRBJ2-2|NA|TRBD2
CASSIHGRKSTGELFF
TGTGCCAGTAGTATCCACGGGAGGAAAAGCACCGGGGAGCTGTTTTTT
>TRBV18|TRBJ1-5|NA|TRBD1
CASSPLGQGQPQHF
TGTGCCAGCTCACCCTTAGGACAGGGTCAGCCCCAGCATTTT
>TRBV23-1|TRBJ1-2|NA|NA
CASTIEVNYGYTF
TGCGCCAGCACCATTGAGGTGAACTATGGCTACACCTTC
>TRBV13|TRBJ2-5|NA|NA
CASSSRDGVGETQYF
TGTGCCAGCAGCTCCCGGGATGGGGTCGGAGAGACCCAGTACTTC
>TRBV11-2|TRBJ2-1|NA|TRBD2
CASRPPTLAGNEQFF
TGTGCCAGCAGACCACCCACCCTAGCGGGGAATGAGCAGTTCTTC
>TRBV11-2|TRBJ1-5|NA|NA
CASSLDFGAARHF
TGTGCCAGCAGCTTAGATTTTGGTGCGGCCCGGCATTTT
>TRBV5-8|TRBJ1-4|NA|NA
CAIPDRSNEKLFF
TGTGCCATACCCGACAGAAGTAATGAAAAACTGTTTTTT
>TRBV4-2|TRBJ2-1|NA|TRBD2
CASSPMTSGSSYNEQFF
TGTGCCAGCAGCCCCATGACTAGCGGGAGCTCCTACAATGAGCAGTTCTTC
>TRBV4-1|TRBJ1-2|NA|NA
CASSHATVDLTF
TGCGCCAGCAGCCATGCGACAGTGGACCTCACCTTC
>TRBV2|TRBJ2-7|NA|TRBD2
CASARGSYEQYF
TGTGCCAGCGCGCGGGGGTCCTACGAGCAGTACTTC
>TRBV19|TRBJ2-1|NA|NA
CASNTGYNEQFF
TGTGCCAGTAATACGGGTTACAATGAGCAGTTCTTC
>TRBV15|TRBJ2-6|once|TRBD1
CATSAPGQGTSGANVLTF
TGTGCCACCAGCGCCCCGGGACAGGGGACCTCTGGGGCCAACGTCCTGACTTTC
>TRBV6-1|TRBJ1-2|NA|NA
CASSERGYGYTF
TGTGCCAGCAGTGAAAGGGGCTATGGCTACACCTTC
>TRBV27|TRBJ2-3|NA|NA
CASSSTPYTQYF
TGTGCCAGCAGTTCTACTCCTTATACGCAGTATTTT
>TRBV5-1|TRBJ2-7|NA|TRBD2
CASSFSSGGTYEQYF
TGCGCCAGCAGCTTTTCTAGCGGGGGTACCTACGAGCAGTACTTC
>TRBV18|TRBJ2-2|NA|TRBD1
CASSPPGQYTGELFF
TGTGCCAGCTCACCACCGGGACAGTACACCGGGGAGCTGTTTTTT
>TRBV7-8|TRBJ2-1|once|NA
CASSLRHPQEPNEQFF
TGTGCCAGCAGCTTACGACACCCACAGGAACCCAATGAGCAGTTCTTC
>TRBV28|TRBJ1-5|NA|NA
CASSFPGRTHYSNQPQHF
TGTGCCAGCAGTTTCCCGGGTCGGACTCATTATAGCAATCAGCCCCAGCATTTT
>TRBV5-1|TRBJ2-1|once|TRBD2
CASSLWSAGGPHNEQFF
TGCGCCAGCAGCTTGTGGAGCGCGGGAGGGCCCCACAATGAGCAGTTCTTC
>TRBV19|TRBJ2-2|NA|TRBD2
CASSARDRGAGELFF
TGTGCCAGTAGTGCCCGGGACCGGGGGGCCGGGGAGCTGTTTTTT
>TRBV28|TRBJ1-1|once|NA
CASSFPTENTEAFF
TGTGCCAGCAGTTTCCCGACAGAGAACACTGAAGCTTTCTTT
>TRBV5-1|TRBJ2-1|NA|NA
CASNAAGSYNEQFF
TGCGCCAGCAACGCCGCGGGCTCCTACAATGAGCAGTTCTTC
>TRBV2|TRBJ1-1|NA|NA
CARERSTRGTEAFF
TGTGCCAGAGAGAGGAGTACACGAGGAACTGAAGCTTTCTTT
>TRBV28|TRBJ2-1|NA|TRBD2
CASRDGTSGNYNEQFF
TGTGCCAGCAGGGACGGGACTAGCGGGAACTACAATGAGCAGTTCTTC
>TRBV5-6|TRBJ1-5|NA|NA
CASSLYRAQPQHF
TGTGCCAGCAGCTTGTACAGGGCTCAGCCCCAGCATTTT
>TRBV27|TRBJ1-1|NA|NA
CASRMNTEAFF
TGTGCCAGTAGAATGAACACTGAAGCTTTCTTT
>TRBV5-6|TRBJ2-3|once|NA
CASSLVLAGAADTQYF
TGTGCCAGCAGCTTGGTCTTGGCAGGGGCAGCAGATACGCAGTATTTT